A selection of T cell receptor beta chains follows, all from one sample in a study of control samples from healthy donors and cancer patients. Here immunoSEQ multiplex PCR was the method, and the copy in TCRdb shows in-frame clones only, minus some. The table lists about 180,000 clones, around 90% of them singletons. The sample consisted of blood. The receptors here all came from a woman between 50 and 59 years old in good health. The CDR3 runs from the conserved cysteine through the conserved F or W. The D gene is left open where the match is weak. Size is omitted from some rows. Given values are once, few, many or a class for expanded clones.

len | d_gene | abundance | j_gene | v_gene | CDR3aa
15 | TRBD2 | - | TRBJ2-7 | TRBV5-1 | CASSPSGGHSYEQYF
13 | - | - | TRBJ1-2 | TRBV3-1/TRBV3-2 | CASSSGTFYGYTF
16 | - | - | TRBJ1-2 | TRBV4-3 | CASSSGVRGRDYGYTF
12 | - | - | TRBJ2-5 | TRBV18 | CASSPALKTQYF
13 | - | - | TRBJ1-3 | TRBV28 | CASKGVNNRKVDF
13 | - | - | TRBJ2-7 | TRBV7-9 | CASSLSGGNEQYF
13 | TRBD1 | - | TRBJ1-2 | TRBV27 | CASSSDRAYGYTF
14 | - | once | TRBJ1-1 | TRBV15 | CATSRGAENTEAFF
14 | - | few | TRBJ2-3 | TRBV7-2 | CASSLDKITDTQYF
17 | - | few | TRBJ1-3 | TRBV4-3 | CASSQDLSGRHGNTIYF
14 | - | - | TRBJ2-7 | TRBV7-2 | CASSLVGNSYEQYF
13 | - | medium-sized | TRBJ2-1 | TRBV4-3 | CASSQDPRLRQFF
13 | - | - | TRBJ1-4 | TRBV11-3 | CASSSVDGGKLFF
14 | - | - | TRBJ1-2 | TRBV9 | CASSVVGQASGYTF
14 | TRBD1 | - | TRBJ2-2 | TRBV27 | CASSFWTGDGELFF
16 | - | - | TRBJ2-7 | TRBV28 | CASSPPFYRGSYEQYF
15 | - | - | TRBJ1-4 | TRBV10-3 | CAISESGGDGEKLFF
18 | TRBD2 | - | TRBJ2-1 | TRBV5-1 | CASSSPSLAGASYNEQFF
13 | - | once | TRBJ1-2 | TRBV3-1/TRBV3-2 | CASSQRGYGGYTF
14 | TRBD1 | - | TRBJ1-6 | TRBV9 | CASSANRGNSPLHF
14 | TRBD1 | - | TRBJ1-2 | TRBV4-3 | CASSQGRTGKRYTF
15 | - | - | TRBJ1-2 | TRBV14 | CASSQAIGNLYGYTF
18 | - | - | TRBJ2-7 | TRBV18 | CASSPGIPTGFSSYEQYF
13 | - | few | TRBJ1-5 | TRBV30 | CAWSVGSNQPQHF
14 | TRBD1 | - | TRBJ2-2 | TRBV19 | CASNGQAYTGELFF
16 | TRBD1 | - | TRBJ2-3 | TRBV9 | CASSAIPGQGRDTQYF
15 | - | - | TRBJ1-3 | TRBV7-2 | CASSPMGNPGNTIYF
16 | - | - | TRBJ1-6 | TRBV7-9 | CASSLGTGRRDSPLHF
13 | - | - | TRBJ1-1 | TRBV5-1 | CASSTGQNTEAFF
15 | TRBD2 | - | TRBJ2-1 | TRBV11-3 | CASSHGLAVNNEQFF
12 | - | few | TRBJ2-7 | TRBV5-4 | CASSPSRGEQYF
17 | TRBD1 | - | TRBJ2-5 | TRBV9 | CASSPRGQGAKGETQYF